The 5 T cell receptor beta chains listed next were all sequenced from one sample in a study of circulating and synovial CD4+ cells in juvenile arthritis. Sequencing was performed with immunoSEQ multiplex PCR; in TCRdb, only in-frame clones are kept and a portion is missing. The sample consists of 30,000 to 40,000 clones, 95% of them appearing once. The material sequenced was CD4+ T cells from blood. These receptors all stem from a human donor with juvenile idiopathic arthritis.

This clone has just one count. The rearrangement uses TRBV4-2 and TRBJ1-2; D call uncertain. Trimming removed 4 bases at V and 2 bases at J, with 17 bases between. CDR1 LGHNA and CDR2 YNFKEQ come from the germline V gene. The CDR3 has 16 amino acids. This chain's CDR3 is CASSPSPTETNYGYTF. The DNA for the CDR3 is TGTGCCAGCAGCCCCTCCCCGACGGAGACCAACTATGGCTACACCTTC.

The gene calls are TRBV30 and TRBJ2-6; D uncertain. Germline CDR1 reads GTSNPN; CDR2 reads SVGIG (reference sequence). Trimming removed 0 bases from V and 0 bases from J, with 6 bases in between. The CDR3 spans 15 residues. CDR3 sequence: CAWSVQHSGANVLTF. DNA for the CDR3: TGTGCCTGGAGTGTTCAACACTCTGGGGCCAACGTCCTGACTTTC.

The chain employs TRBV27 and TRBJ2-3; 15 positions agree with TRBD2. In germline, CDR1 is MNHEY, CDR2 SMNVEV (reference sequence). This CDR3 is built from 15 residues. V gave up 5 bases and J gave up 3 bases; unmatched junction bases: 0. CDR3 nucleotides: TGTGCCAGCAGTGGACTAGCGGGGGGGACAGATACGCAGTATTTT. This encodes CASSGLAGGTDTQYF.

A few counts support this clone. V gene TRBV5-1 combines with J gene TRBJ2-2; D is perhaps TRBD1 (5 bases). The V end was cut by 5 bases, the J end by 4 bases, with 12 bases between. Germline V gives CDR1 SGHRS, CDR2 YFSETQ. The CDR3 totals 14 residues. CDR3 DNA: TGCGCCAGCAGACAGGCCCCGACCACCGGGGAGCTGTTTTTT. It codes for CASRQAPTTGELFF.

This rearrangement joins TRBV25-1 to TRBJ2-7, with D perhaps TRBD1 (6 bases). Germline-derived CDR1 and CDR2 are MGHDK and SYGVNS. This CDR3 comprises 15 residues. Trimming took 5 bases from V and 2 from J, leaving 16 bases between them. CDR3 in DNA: TGTGCCAGCAGTAAAGAGGGGGATCGGCCCTACGAGCAGTACTTC. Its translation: CASSKEGDRPYEQYF.